Listed here is a single T cell receptor (beta chain). Researchers ran the PCR with 60 Vbeta and 13 Jbeta primers. The protocol was immunoSEQ multiplex PCR, while the TCRdb copy is restricted to in-frame clones and leaves out a portion. This sample has around 200,000 clones, with roughly 80% found just once. The entry originates in a study of cytomegalovirus exposure and HLA in healthy donors. Trimming shortened V by 2 bases and J by 3 bases, and 14 bases separated the two germline ends. The CDR3 is made up of 16 amino acids. Germline assignment: CDR1 LNHDA and CDR2 SQIVND (reference sequence). The sample was PBMCs. V is TRBV19 and J is TRBJ1-5; possibly TRBD1 for D (6 bases). This receptor was identified in a man between 40 and 49 years old in good health and CMV-seropositive. The CDR3 is CASSIPQGRANQPQHF. CDR3 in DNA: TGTGCCAGTAGTATACCCCAGGGGAGGGCCAATCAGCCCCAGCATTTT. The complete variable domain, with remaining parts taken from reference TRBV19 and TRBJ1-5, reads DGGITQSPKYLFRKEGQNVTLSCEQNLNHDAMYWYRQDPGQGLRLIYYSQIVNDFQKGDIAEGYSVSREKKESFPLTVTSAQKNPTAFYLCASSIPQGRANQPQHFGDGTRLSIL.